This T cell receptor (beta chain) originates from a study of T cells in Graves' hyperthyroidism and ophthalmopathy. Fresh peripheral blood, 8 to 10 ml, was the source of the PBMCs. The CDR3 loop spans 17 amino acids. V shed 6 bases and J 1 base; nucleotides not matched to a gene: 7. CDR1 LGHDT and CDR2 YNNKEL come from the germline V gene (reference sequence). This clonotype came up many times. It was RNA transcripts that yielded the amplified TCR beta CDR3 regions. During a first-round RT-PCR of the TCR CDR3, the HTBI primer set was used. One entry per CDR3 protein results from TCRdb running MiXCR on the multiplex PCR reads. Here the sample spans roughly 500,000 distinct CDR3 sequences, approximately 16% being singletons.

This receptor was taken from a woman between 25 and 40 years old with Graves' ophthalmopathy. Sequencing used blood. The genes are TRBV3-1 and TRBJ2-1; TRBD1 aligns across 12 bases. The CDR3 DNA sequence: TGTGCCAGCAGGGGACAGGGGGCGGGCAGGTCCTACAATGAGCAGTTCTTC. Amino acids: CASRGQGAGRSYNEQFF.